A single sample gave rise to the 14 T cell receptor beta chains below, sequenced in a study of T cell responses to AZD1222 COVID-19 vaccine (dated by TCRdb to the early 2020s). The time point label for this specimen denotes: about 28 days (+/-7) after the second vaccine dose. Library method: the immunoSEQ multiplex PCR assay. TCRdb carries this immuneACCESS record with in-frame sequences only. Its versions omit some clonotypes, under half of them owing to an unresolved V gene in the studies checked, with the rest unexplained. Counted in this sample were tens of thousands of clones; approximately 92% of them appeared once. Jointly, the top ten make up about 9.3% of the sample. The sequencing here drew on peripheral blood, taken 28 days after the second AZD1222 dose. The origin of the receptors is an adult who received the AZD1222 COVID-19 vaccine.

The DNA of the CDR3 is TGCGCCACCGCCCCCGGGAGCAACTATGGCTACACCTTC. This gives the protein CATAPGSNYGYTF. The chain couples TRBV5-1 to TRBJ1-2, with D uncertain. The germline V and J ends were trimmed by 9 bases and 2 bases, with 14 bases remaining between them. CDR1 is SGHRS and CDR2 is YFSETQ in the germline V gene. The CDR3 runs to 13 residues.

The chain uses TRBV10-3 and TRBJ1-2; no clear D gene. V dropped 10 bases and J dropped 0 bases, with 12 bases sitting between them. Germline CDR1 and CDR2: ENHRY and SYGVKD. The CDR3 consists of 13 residues. CDR3 residues: CASLKPSNYGYTF. The DNA of the CDR3 is TGTGCCAGCTTGAAACCGTCTAACTATGGCTACACCTTC.

A few counts support this clone. This chain uses TRBV6-5 with TRBJ1-1; possible D gene TRBD1, 6 bases. The CDR3 length is 13 residues. Per the germline V gene, CDR1 is MNHEY and CDR2 is SVGAGI. V lost 5 bases, J lost 6 bases, and 13 bases lay in between. CDR3 DNA sequence: TGTGCCAGCAGTATACAGGGCCCCTCTGAAGCTTTCTTT. Translated, it gives CASSIQGPSEAFF.

The V and J genes are TRBV4-1 and TRBJ1-2; D uncertain. This CDR3 is built from 13 residues. Germline V CDR1 and CDR2: MGHRA, YSYEKL. V was cut by 11 bases and J by 2 bases, with 15 bases left in between. The CDR3 reads CAGAGAGNYGYTF. CDR3 DNA: TGCGCCGGAGCAGGTGCCGGAAACTATGGCTACACCTTC.

V usage is TRBV19 and J usage is TRBJ1-3; no clear D. Between the trimmed V and J ends, which lost 4 bases and 0 bases, there was a span of 10 bases. This CDR3 has 15 residues. CDR1 and CDR2 from the germline V gene are LNHDA and SQIVND (reference sequence). In nucleotides, the CDR3 is TGTGCCAGTAGTACCCGCCGGTCCTCTGGAAACACCATATATTTT. This encodes CASSTRRSSGNTIYF.

The chain uses TRBV14 and TRBJ2-1; D might be TRBD1 (5 bases). Germline CDR1 SGHDN, CDR2 FVKESK. V dropped 4 bases and J dropped 3 bases, with 10 bases sitting between them. The CDR3 covers 14 residues. CDR3 nucleotides: TGTGCCAGCAGCCCCCATCAGGGCTACAATGAGCAGTTCTTC. It is translated as CASSPHQGYNEQFF.

The rearrangement joins TRBV9 to TRBJ1-2; D might be TRBD1 (5 bases). Per germline, CDR1 SGDLS and CDR2 YYNGEE. The CDR3 spans 13 residues. V gave up 4 bases and J gave up 7 bases, with 14 bases separating them. The CDR3 DNA reads as TGTGCCAGCAGCCCAGGGACCTGGGGTGGCTACACCTTC. It yields the protein CASSPGTWGGYTF.

The chain combines TRBV5-4 with TRBJ2-7; weak D call: TRBD1 (5 bases). Germline lookup yields CDR1 SGHNT and CDR2 YYREEE (reference sequence). The CDR3 loop spans 15 amino acids. V lost 4 bases and J lost 2, with 16 bases in between. The CDR3 sequence: CASSLDSGSTYEQYF. CDR3 sequence (DNA): TGTGCCAGCAGCCTCGACAGTGGCTCCACCTACGAGCAGTACTTC.

The chain employs TRBV6-5 and TRBJ2-7, with TRBD1 as a possible D gene (5 bases). The CDR3 totals 15 residues. V was cut by 4 bases and J by 2 bases, with 15 bases left in between. The germline CDR1 and CDR2 sequences are MNHEY and SVGAGI. CDR3 sequence reads: CASSSPRVGTYEQYF. The CDR3 region has the DNA TGTGCCAGCAGTTCCCCCAGGGTTGGGACCTACGAGCAGTACTTC.

This clone was observed once. The chain carries TRBV11-3 and TRBJ2-1, with 9 bases lining up with TRBD2. This CDR3 has 16 amino acids. V was clipped by 5 bases and J by 8 bases; unmatched bases: 13. Germline V gene lookup returns CDR1 SGHNT and CDR2 YENEEA. CDR3: CASSMLGTSLSDEQFF. The CDR3 region has the DNA TGTGCCAGCAGCATGCTAGGGACTAGCTTATCCGATGAGCAGTTCTTC.

The chain joins TRBV24-1 to TRBJ2-3; TRBD2 matches at 11 bases. The germline V gene encodes CDR1 KGHDR and CDR2 SFDVKD. V lost 1 base and J lost 2; bases outside the gene matches: 4. There are 17 residues in the CDR3. CDR3 DNA sequence: TGTGCCACCAGTGATTTCCGACTAGCGGGGTACACAGATACGCAGTATTTT. Its translation: CATSDFRLAGYTDTQYF.

The rearrangement uses TRBV3-1 (or the pseudogene TRBV3-2) and TRBJ1-2; 10 positions match TRBD1. The V and J ends lost 1 base and 4 bases, in that order; junction bases with no gene match: 12. The CDR3 has 18 amino acids. Germline CDR1 is LGHDT and CDR2 is YNNKEL (reference sequence). The CDR3 sequence is CASSQGVDRGRWGYGYTF. CDR3 bases: TGTGCCAGCAGCCAAGGGGTAGACAGGGGGCGTTGGGGCTATGGCTACACCTTC.

The V and J genes are TRBV7-2 and TRBJ2-1, with D tentatively TRBD2 (5 bases). V was pared by 4 bases and J by 7 bases, with 14 bases between. This CDR3 is built from 14 residues. CDR1 SGHTA and CDR2 FQGNSA come from the germline V gene. Here the CDR3 DNA reads TGTGCCAGCAGCTCTAGCTGGGTGGGAAATGAGCAGTTCTTC. Translated, it gives CASSSSWVGNEQFF.

The V and J genes are TRBV5-4 and TRBJ2-1, with 8 bases identical to TRBD2. The CDR3 covers 15 residues. The V gene's germline CDR1 is SGHNT and CDR2 YYREEE (reference sequence). The junction had 4 bases not matched to a gene; V was cut back by 5 bases and J by 0 bases. The CDR3 DNA reads as TGTGCCAGCAGTACGGGGGGGCCCTCCTACAATGAGCAGTTCTTC. This gives the protein CASSTGGPSYNEQFF. Complete variable domain (other parts from reference TRBV5-4 and TRBJ2-1): ETGVTQSPTHLIKTRGQQVTLRCSSQSGHNTVSWYQQALGQGPQFIFQYYREEENGRGNFPPRFSGLQFPNYSSELNVNALELDDSALYLCASSTGGPSYNEQFFGPGTRLTVL.